Below, 28 T cell receptor beta chains from the same sample are listed, as sequenced in a study of blood T cell repertoires in COVID-19. Repertoires were generated with immunoSEQ multiplex PCR, while TCRdb's copy carries only in-frame clones and drops some. The data contain 65,000 to 90,000 clones, roughly three quarters of them singletons. The specimen sequenced was peripheral blood. These receptors originate from a man aged 70 or older with COVID-19, enrolled during active disease.

Worth noting for this clone: At the DNA level, this CDR3 is encoded by other sequences in the same sample as well. The rearrangement uses TRBV28 and TRBJ1-2, with D possibly TRBD1 on 5 matching bases. The germline V gene encodes CDR1 MDHEN and CDR2 SYDVKM. V gave up 6 bases and J gave up 8 bases, with 19 bases separating them. This CDR3 has 14 residues. The CDR3 bases are TGTGCCAGCAGGAAACAAGGGACTTTCTACGGCTACACCTTC. Translating gives CASRKQGTFYGYTF.

In this sample, this clone turned up a few times. The chain couples TRBV28 to TRBJ2-7; 10 positions agree with TRBD2. The germline CDR1 and CDR2 sequences are MDHEN and SYDVKM. The CDR3 is 15 residues long. The V and J ends lost 3 bases and 9 bases, in that order; junction bases with no gene match: 11. The CDR3 sequence is CASSFASLAGAGQYF. The CDR3, as DNA: TGTGCCAGCAGTTTTGCAAGTCTAGCGGGAGCGGGGCAGTACTTC.

The J gene is TRBJ1-5, the V gene TRBV30; tentative D call: TRBD1 (6 bases). V was shortened by 5 bases and J by 2 bases, with 13 bases between the two germline ends. Germline V gene lookup returns CDR1 GTSNPN and CDR2 SVGIG (reference sequence). There are 14 residues in the CDR3. The CDR3 loop reads CAWGYRVRNQPQHF. The CDR3 nucleotides are TGTGCCTGGGGGTACAGGGTCCGCAATCAGCCCCAGCATTTT.

The chain employs TRBV7-9 and TRBJ2-2; possible D gene TRBD2, 6 bases. CDR3 length equals 14 residues. Trimming removed 0 bases at V and 6 bases at J, with 8 bases between. Germline-derived CDR1 and CDR2 are SEHNR and FQNEAQ (reference sequence). CDR3 loop: CASSLATGAGELFF. The CDR3 bases are TGTGCCAGCAGCTTAGCCACGGGAGCCGGGGAGCTGTTTTTT.

This clone came up many times. The rearrangement uses TRBV5-1 and TRBJ2-7, with D unclear. The V end was cut by 5 bases, the J end by 3 bases, with 18 bases between. Germline loops: CDR1 SGHRS, CDR2 YFSETQ. CDR3 size: 15 residues. In nucleotides, the CDR3 is TGCGCCAGCAGGAGGAGAGATGACTCTCGCTACGAGCAGTACTTC. It translates to CASRRRDDSRYEQYF.

This chain joins TRBV24-1 and TRBJ2-3; D possibly corresponds to TRBD2 (6 bases). Germline CDR1 and CDR2: KGHDR and SFDVKD. This CDR3 region has 15 residues. Trimming removed 1 base from V and 4 bases from J, with 11 bases in between. The CDR3 DNA reads TGTGCCACCAGTGATTTCCCCGGGAGTGCAGATACGCAGTATTTT. Protein sequence: CATSDFPGSADTQYF.

Only one count was recorded for this clone. The chain joins TRBV19 to TRBJ1-5; D is perhaps TRBD1 (6 bases). The CDR3 runs 14 residues. Deletions cut 7 bases from V and 9 bases from J, with 19 bases between. Germline lookup yields CDR1 LNHDA and CDR2 SQIVND (reference sequence). CDR3 in amino acids: CASNHRDTLLPQHF. In nucleotides, the CDR3 is TGTGCCAGTAATCACCGGGACACCCTTCTGCCCCAGCATTTT.

This chain uses TRBV24-1 with TRBJ1-5; D may be TRBD1 (5 bases). Germline V gene data show CDR1 as KGHDR and CDR2 as SFDVKD. Trimming took 4 bases from V and 4 from J, leaving 16 bases between them. This CDR3 is 16 amino acids long. The CDR3 DNA sequence: TGTGCCACCAGTGACTCCGGGACGGGAGGGAATCAGCCCCAGCATTTT. Residues: CATSDSGTGGNQPQHF.

This chain uses TRBV7-2 with TRBJ2-1; tentatively, D is TRBD2 (6 bases). Germline V gene lookup returns CDR1 SGHTA and CDR2 FQGNSA. The CDR3 is 15 amino acids. V lost 5 bases and J lost 2, with 13 bases in between. CDR3 sequence (DNA): TGTGCCAGCAGCGTGGGACTGGTGACCTACAATGAGCAGTTCTTC. This translates into CASSVGLVTYNEQFF.

The count of this clone is one. The genes are TRBV20-1 and TRBJ1-1; D unresolved. The CDR3 runs to 10 residues. CDR1 is DFQATT and CDR2 is SNEGSKA in the germline V gene (reference sequence). V gave up 5 bases and J gave up 8 bases, with 9 bases separating them. CDR3 sequence reads: CSARQEEAFF. CDR3 nucleotide sequence: TGCAGTGCTCGTCAGGAAGAAGCTTTCTTT.

This clone was seen a handful of times. This chain connects TRBV9 to TRBJ2-7, with a tentative D call TRBD1 (6 bases). The V end lost 0 bases, the J end lost 3 bases, and 10 bases lay between the germline ends. The germline V gene has CDR1 SGDLS and CDR2 YYNGEE. The CDR3 is 14 amino acids. CDR3 sequence (DNA): TGTGCCAGCAGCGTAGAACAGGGCTACTACGAGCAGTACTTC. This gives the protein CASSVEQGYYEQYF. Complete variable domain (other parts from reference TRBV9 and TRBJ2-7): DSGVTQTPKHLITATGQRVTLRCSPRSGDLSVYWYQQSLDQGLQFLIQYYNGEERAKGNILERFSAQQFPDLHSELNLSSLELGDSALYFCASSVEQGYYEQYFGPGTRLTVT.

The rearrangement uses TRBV5-6 and TRBJ1-2; 10 nucleotides match TRBD1. The CDR3 loop spans 16 amino acids. The V gene's germline CDR1 is SGHDT and CDR2 YYEEEE. Trimming at V came to 3 bases and at J to 6 bases, leaving 11 bases not matched to a gene. The CDR3 nucleotides read TGTGCCAGCAGCTGGGGACAGGGGCGGGCTCTAGATGGCTACACCTTC. Translated: CASSWGQGRALDGYTF. The full variable domain, with the rest looked up from reference TRBV5-6 and TRBJ1-2, is DAGVTQSPTHLIKTRGQQVTLRCSPKSGHDTVSWYQQALGQGPQFIFQYYEEEERQRGNFPDRFSGHQFPNYSSELNVNALLLGDSALYLCASSWGQGRALDGYTFGSGTRLTVV.

V usage is TRBV7-2 and J usage is TRBJ2-2; 11 nucleotides align to TRBD2. This CDR3 has 15 residues. Germline V CDR1 and CDR2: SGHTA, FQGNSA. V was clipped by 6 bases and J by 3 bases; unmatched bases: 3. The CDR3, as DNA: TGTGCCAGCAGACTGACTAGCGGGGACACCGGGGAGCTGTTTTTT. Protein: CASRLTSGDTGELFF. Complete variable domain (other parts from reference TRBV7-2 and TRBJ2-2): GAGVSQSPSNKVTEKGKDVELRCDPISGHTALYWYRQSLGQGLEFLIYFQGNSAPDKSGLPSDRFSAERTGGSVSTLTIQRTQQEDSAVYLCASRLTSGDTGELFFGEGSRLTVL.

The chain uses TRBV2 and TRBJ2-7; D is uncertain. V lost 3 bases, J lost 2 bases, and 14 bases lay in between. There are 15 residues in the CDR3. The germline V gene has CDR1 SNHLY and CDR2 FYNNEI. The CDR3 DNA sequence: TGTGCCAGCAGTGACCCTAACCTACTTGCCTACGAGCAGTACTTC. It codes for CASSDPNLLAYEQYF.

V gene TRBV5-4 combines with J gene TRBJ2-1; 10 nucleotides match TRBD2. Germline V gene data show CDR1 as SGHNT and CDR2 as YYREEE (reference sequence). CDR3 length: 16 amino acids. The J segment lost 1 base and the V segment lost 4 bases, leaving 5 bases of the junction unmatched. The chain's CDR3 is CASSAGLADSYNEQFF. In DNA, the CDR3 is TGTGCCAGCAGCGCCGGACTAGCGGATTCCTACAATGAGCAGTTCTTC. Full variable domain (outside the CDR3, taken from reference TRBV5-4 and TRBJ2-1): ETGVTQSPTHLIKTRGQQVTLRCSSQSGHNTVSWYQQALGQGPQFIFQYYREEENGRGNFPPRFSGLQFPNYSSELNVNALELDDSALYLCASSAGLADSYNEQFFGPGTRLTVL.

The rearrangement links TRBV27 to TRBJ1-1, with 9 bases fitting TRBD1. Germline lookup yields CDR1 MNHEY and CDR2 SMNVEV (reference sequence). V gave up 4 bases and J gave up 3 bases; unmatched junction bases: 3. The CDR3 is 14 amino acids. In nucleotides, the CDR3 is TGTGCCAGCAGTTCACGGACAGGGGACACTGAAGCTTTCTTT. Protein sequence: CASSSRTGDTEAFF.

The chain joins TRBV18 to TRBJ2-2; TRBD1 might be the D (6 bases). The germline V gene encodes CDR1 KGHSH and CDR2 LQKENI. V was pared by 3 bases and J by 6 bases, with 14 bases between. CDR3 length: 15 residues. This CDR3 reads CASSPFDRRAGELFF. For the CDR3, the DNA is TGTGCCAGCTCACCTTTCGACAGGCGGGCCGGGGAGCTGTTTTTT. Combining the CDR3 with reference TRBV18 and TRBJ2-2 gives the whole variable domain NAGVMQNPRHLVRRRGQEARLRCSPMKGHSHVYWYRQLPEEGLKFMVYLQKENIIDESGMPKERFSAEFPKEGPSILRIQQVVRGDSAAYFCASSPFDRRAGELFFGEGSRLTVL.

The chain combines TRBV7-3 with TRBJ1-2; 10 positions match TRBD1. Germline V CDR1 and CDR2: SGHTA, FQGTGA. With 2 bases clipped from V and 5 bases from J, the junction kept 8 bases outside the gene matches. The CDR3 spans 16 residues. The CDR3, as DNA: TGTGCCAGCAGCTTAGACGGAATGGACAGGGGGTATGGCTACACCTTC. This translates into CASSLDGMDRGYGYTF. Together with reference TRBV7-3 and TRBJ1-2, the CDR3 gives the full variable domain: GAGVSQTPSNKVTEKGKYVELRCDPISGHTALYWYRQSLGQGPEFLIYFQGTGAADDSGLPNDRFFAVRPEGSVSTLKIQRTERGDSAVYLCASSLDGMDRGYGYTFGSGTRLTVV.

V is TRBV6-5 and J is TRBJ1-2, with D maybe TRBD1 (5 bases). With 4 bases removed from V and 6 bases from J, the gap between germline ends came to 12 bases. This CDR3 is 13 amino acids long. The germline CDR1 and CDR2 sequences are MNHEY and SVGAGI. Here the CDR3 reads CASSSTVWDGYTF. CDR3 nucleotides: TGTGCCAGCAGTTCGACAGTGTGGGATGGCTACACCTTC.

This sequence joins TRBV5-4 and TRBJ2-5; 7 bases are a match to TRBD1. Germline loops: CDR1 SGHNT, CDR2 YYREEE (reference sequence). The CDR3 totals 15 residues. V trimming: 0 bases; J trimming: 1 base; junction bases outside the gene matches: 3. CDR3 protein: CASSLDRGAQETQYF. In nucleotides, the CDR3 is TGTGCCAGCAGCTTGGACAGGGGAGCCCAAGAGACCCAGTACTTC.

J is TRBJ2-7 and V is TRBV6-2 or TRBV6-3, with D tentatively TRBD2 (6 bases). Germline-derived CDR1 and CDR2 are MNHEY and SVGEGT. The CDR3 is 16 residues long. V lost 6 bases and J 3 bases, leaving 21 bases between the germline ends. The CDR3 coding sequence is TGTGCCAGCAGCCAAGATGCTAGCGTAGGCCTCTACGAGCAGTACTTC. This sequence encodes CASSQDASVGLYEQYF.

In this sample, this clone turned up a few times. The CDR3 loop reads CATSDLRDRDPDTQYF. CDR3 sequence (DNA): TGTGCCACCAGTGATTTAAGGGACAGGGACCCAGATACGCAGTATTTT. J is TRBJ2-3 and V is TRBV24-1; 9 bases fit TRBD1. This CDR3 is built from 16 residues. Per the germline V gene, CDR1 is KGHDR and CDR2 is SFDVKD. Trimming at V came to 1 base and at J to 4 bases, leaving 5 bases not matched to a gene.

V usage is TRBV9 and J usage is TRBJ1-2; TRBD1 aligns across 8 bases. The CDR3 spans 14 residues. CDR1 and CDR2 from the germline V gene are SGDLS and YYNGEE. Trimming took 1 base from V and 5 from J; bases not matched to a gene: 4. CDR3 protein: CASSVTGQGYGYTF. CDR3 sequence (DNA): TGTGCCAGCAGCGTAACAGGACAGGGATATGGCTACACCTTC.

This rearrangement joins TRBV24-1 to TRBJ1-5; TRBD1 is a possible D gene (6 bases). Trimming stripped 4 bases from V and 3 bases from J, with 15 bases between. The germline V gene has CDR1 KGHDR and CDR2 SFDVKD. CDR3 length equals 16 residues. The CDR3 reads CATSDGQLYNNQPQHF. The CDR3 nucleotides read TGTGCCACCAGTGACGGACAGCTTTATAACAATCAGCCCCAGCATTTT.

The table lists this clone with a few counts. The V gene is TRBV5-1, the J gene TRBJ1-2, with 7 bases matching TRBD1. V dropped 0 bases and J dropped 5; count of bases not matched to a gene: 10. Germline loops: CDR1 SGHRS, CDR2 YFSETQ. This CDR3 contains 16 residues. DNA of the CDR3: TGCGCCAGCAGCTTGGGACAGGGTGCCATCTCTTATGGCTACACCTTC. Amino acid sequence: CASSLGQGAISYGYTF.

The genes are TRBV2 and TRBJ1-1; TRBD1 is a possible D gene (5 bases). V dropped 6 bases and J dropped 5 bases, with 7 bases sitting between them. The CDR3 sequence is 11 residues long. Germline CDR1 is SNHLY and CDR2 is FYNNEI. CDR3 sequence reads: CASRDNTEAFF. The CDR3 DNA is TGTGCCAGCAGGGACAATACTGAAGCTTTCTTT.

This clone was observed a handful of times. The J gene is TRBJ2-1, the V gene TRBV28, with a possible D match to TRBD2 (5 bases). Germline CDR1 and CDR2: MDHEN and SYDVKM. The CDR3 covers 15 residues. V was clipped by 6 bases and J by 4 bases, with 16 bases between them. DNA for the CDR3: TGTGCCAGCAGGGCCGGAGGAAGGCTGTACAATGAGCAGTTCTTC. The encoded protein is CASRAGGRLYNEQFF.

The V and J genes are TRBV27 and TRBJ2-1; 8 nucleotides agree with TRBD2. Germline CDR1 and CDR2: MNHEY and SMNVEV (reference sequence). The V segment lost 5 bases and the J segment 0 bases; nucleotides outside the gene matches: 15. This CDR3 has 19 amino acids. For the CDR3, the DNA is TGTGCCAGCAGTACCCGGGCTAGCGGGCATTCCAGCTCCTACAATGAGCAGTTCTTC. Encoded protein: CASSTRASGHSSSYNEQFF.